These T cell receptor beta chains were read from a single sample in a study of T-cell memory formation after mild COVID-19. TCRdb ran MiXCR on the 5' RACE reads and lists one entry per CDR3 protein. The data show 150,000 to 200,000 distinct CDR3 sequences, with around a tenth seen just once and roughly 3.8% held by the top ten. The sample taken for sequencing was PBMCs or a T cell subset sorted from them (not recorded which). The origin of the receptors is a man aged 18-30 years who had mild COVID-19 (a few samples of this study predate the infection). Cell type and time point are not known. CDR3s include the opening cysteine and the closing phenylalanine or tryptophan. The D gene is left open where the match is weak. Size tells how often a clone was seen (once, few, many) or the class of an expanded clone, and some rows leave it out.

abundance	d_gene	v_gene	j_gene	CDR3nt	CDR3aa
few	.	TRBV4-2	TRBJ1-1	TGTGCCAGCAGCCAGGCCTCATTTGAAGCTTTCTTT	CASSQASFEAFF
.	TRBD2	TRBV4-2	TRBJ2-3	TGTGCCAGCAGCCCTCAGGAGCGGGACTATGACACAGATACGCAGTATTTT	CASSPQERDYDTDTQYF
.	.	TRBV12-3/TRBV12-4	TRBJ2-1	TGTGCCAGCAGTGGACTGCTCAGGGACAATGAGCAGTTCTTC	CASSGLLRDNEQFF
many	.	TRBV7-6	TRBJ2-5	TGTGCCAGCAGCTTAAACATACAGGCCGGAGGGGAGACCCAGTACTTC	CASSLNIQAGGETQYF
many	TRBD1	TRBV20-1	TRBJ2-7	TGCAGTGCTAGCCTCCCGGGACAGGGCGCGTACGAGCAGTACTTC	CSASLPGQGAYEQYF
few	.	TRBV29-1	TRBJ1-1	TGCAGCGTTGAAGTGCAGGCGAACACTGAAGCTTTCTTT	CSVEVQANTEAFF
.	.	TRBV6-2/TRBV6-3	TRBJ1-2	TGTGCCAGCAGGCCCATGGACAGACTCTATGGCTACACCTTC	CASRPMDRLYGYTF
.	.	TRBV13	TRBJ2-5	TGTGCCAGCAGCTTATACAGGAGATGGGAGACCCAGTACTTC	CASSLYRRWETQYF
many	TRBD2	TRBV12-5	TRBJ2-1	TGTGCTAGTGGCCGAGTCCCGGGACTAGCGATGAGCCAGTTCTTC	CASGRVPGLAMSQFF
.	TRBD2	TRBV6-4	TRBJ2-1	TGTGCCAGCAGTGACCGGCGGGGGGCATACAATGAGCAGTTCTTC	CASSDRRGAYNEQFF
many	.	TRBV12-3/TRBV12-4	TRBJ2-5	TGTGCCAGCAGCTGGATCGTCGGGGAGACCCAGTACTTC	CASSWIVGETQYF
few	TRBD2	TRBV5-1	TRBJ2-5	TGCGCCAGCAGCTTGGTGGCGGGGGGAGGAGAGACCCAGTACTTC	CASSLVAGGGETQYF
.	.	TRBV20-1	TRBJ2-1	TGCAGTGTGGCTGGATGGTCTCGCAGGGACCATGAGCAGTTCTTC	CSVAGWSRRDHEQFF
.	TRBD2	TRBV7-2	TRBJ2-3	TGTGCCAGCAGCTTAGGTAGAGGACTAGAAGCAGATACGCAGTATTTT	CASSLGRGLEADTQYF
few	.	TRBV2	TRBJ1-2	TGTGCCAGCAGAAGAAGCGGGGGCAGCTATGGCTACACCTTC	CASRRSGGSYGYTF
few	TRBD1	TRBV7-9	TRBJ1-6	TGTGCCAGCAGCTATTGGGGCAGGGGGAGGAATTCACCCCTCCACTTT	CASSYWGRGRNSPLHF
few	.	TRBV9	TRBJ2-5	TGTGCCAGCAGCGTAGGGGGGAGACACCAAGAGACCCAGTACTTC	CASSVGGRHQETQYF
.	TRBD1	TRBV7-3	TRBJ1-1	TGTGCCAGCAGCTTGCAGCAGGGGGTTGAAGCTTTCTTT	CASSLQQGVEAFF
.	.	TRBV6-5	TRBJ2-3	TGTGCCAGCAGTTACACGGAGGGCACAGATACGCAGTATTTT	CASSYTEGTDTQYF
.	.	TRBV7-6	TRBJ2-5	TGTGCCAGCAGCTCACCAGGGGGGGCAGCGACCCAGTACTTC	CASSSPGGAATQYF
few	.	TRBV2	TRBJ1-1	TGTGCCAGCAAGAACCAGGACTTAGAAGCTTTCTTT	CASKNQDLEAFF
few	.	TRBV3-1	TRBJ1-3	TGTGCCAGCAGCCAGACGGGCAACTCTGGAAACACCATATATTTT	CASSQTGNSGNTIYF
few	.	TRBV12-3/TRBV12-4	TRBJ1-1	TGTGCCAGCAGTCTAACGTCTTGGGACACTGAAGCTTTCTTT	CASSLTSWDTEAFF
.	.	TRBV5-1	TRBJ1-2	TGCGCCAGCAGCTTGGAAGGGTACTATGGCTACACCTTC	CASSLEGYYGYTF
.	.	TRBV9	TRBJ2-7	TGTGCCAGCAGCGAGTGGGACCGAGCCTACGAGCAGTACTTC	CASSEWDRAYEQYF
.	TRBD1	TRBV6-6	TRBJ2-5	TGTGCCAGCAGTTACTCCCAGGGGGTTAAAGAGACCCAGTACTTC	CASSYSQGVKETQYF
.	TRBD2	TRBV4-2	TRBJ2-1	TGTGCCAGCAGCCAAGTCCTCGGCGGGGGGGCGTATGAGCAGTTCTTC	CASSQVLGGGAYEQFF
.	TRBD1	TRBV6-5	TRBJ2-3	TGTGCCAGCAGTTACTCTGACAGGGGGGATACGCAGTATTTT	CASSYSDRGDTQYF
.	TRBD1	TRBV4-1	TRBJ2-6	TGCGCCAGCGCGCCGGACAGGGGTTTTGCTGGGGCCAACGTCCTGACTTTC	CASAPDRGFAGANVLTF
few	.	TRBV6-5	TRBJ2-1	TGTGCCAGCAAATTCCGGGATTACAATGAGCAGTTCTTC	CASKFRDYNEQFF
few	.	TRBV4-1	TRBJ1-1	TGCGCCAGCAGCCAAGGGCAAAGTTGGTACACTGAAGCTTTCTTT	CASSQGQSWYTEAFF
.	.	TRBV12-3/TRBV12-4	TRBJ2-1	TGTGCCAGCAGTTTGTCGGAGAGGGATGAGCAGTTCTTC	CASSLSERDEQFF
.	.	TRBV12-3/TRBV12-4	TRBJ2-7	TGTGCCAGCAGTCGGGGGATATCCTACGAGCAGTACTTC	CASSRGISYEQYF
few	.	TRBV14	TRBJ2-1	TGTGCCAGCAGCCAAGATAGAGGGGTGTCCTACAATGAGCAGTTCTTC	CASSQDRGVSYNEQFF
few	.	TRBV6-6	TRBJ1-5	TGTGCCAGCAGTTTACAGGATAGCAATCAGCCCCAGCATTTT	CASSLQDSNQPQHF
many	TRBD2	TRBV2	TRBJ2-1	TGTGCCAGCAGTGGGGGGGGGAGCTCCTACAATGAGCAGTTCTTC	CASSGGGSSYNEQFF
.	TRBD2	TRBV15	TRBJ2-1	TGTGCCACCAGCAGGGGACTAGCGGGGGGACCTAATGAGCAGTTCTTC	CATSRGLAGGPNEQFF
few	TRBD2	TRBV7-3	TRBJ2-5	TGTGCCAGCAGCTTACCCGGGACTAGCGGAGAGACCCAGTACTTC	CASSLPGTSGETQYF
.	TRBD2	TRBV3-1	TRBJ2-2	TGTGCCAGCAGCCACTCCGGGACTAGCGGCACCGGGGAGCTGTTTTTT	CASSHSGTSGTGELFF
few	.	TRBV6-4	TRBJ2-3	TGTGCCAGCAGTGACGGGGAGCGGGTCACAGATACGCAGTATTTT	CASSDGERVTDTQYF
many	.	TRBV5-1	TRBJ2-1	TGCGCCAGCAGCTTGGGTATGAAGTCCAATGAGCAGTTCTTC	CASSLGMKSNEQFF
many	.	TRBV6-5	TRBJ1-2	TGTGCCAGCAGCCCCGCAGGGGCAGCTAACTATGGCTACACCTTC	CASSPAGAANYGYTF
few	.	TRBV7-2	TRBJ2-5	TGTGCCAGCAGCTTATCCCAAAAAGAGACCCAGTACTTC	CASSLSQKETQYF
many	TRBD2	TRBV10-3	TRBJ2-3	TGTGCCATCAGTGAGTCGCCAGCGGGACTCACAGATACGCAGTATTTT	CAISESPAGLTDTQYF
.	.	TRBV7-9	TRBJ1-4	TGTGCCAGCAGCTTACACGCCCGAGTGGGGCCGAAACTGTTTTTT	CASSLHARVGPKLFF
.	.	TRBV5-1	TRBJ2-2	TGCGCCAGCAGCTTGGACACCTTCTATACCGGGGAGCTGTTTTTT	CASSLDTFYTGELFF
few	.	TRBV11-2	TRBJ1-2	TGTGCCAGCAGCTTAGGGCCAGGGGATCGGAACTATGGCTACACCTTC	CASSLGPGDRNYGYTF
many	TRBD1	TRBV6-5	TRBJ2-5	TGTGCCAGCAGTTACCCAGGACAGGGAAGAGAGACCCAGTACTTC	CASSYPGQGRETQYF
few	.	TRBV3-1	TRBJ2-7	TGTGCCAGCAGCCAAGATCCGGGCCTGGAGCAGTACTTC	CASSQDPGLEQYF
.	.	TRBV5-1	TRBJ1-1	TGCGCCAGCAGCTTGCTCTCCGGGGGGCGAGCTTTCTTT	CASSLLSGGRAFF
.	.	TRBV5-1	TRBJ1-1	TGCGCCAGCAGCTTGGAGCTGGGGGGGAACGCTGAAGCTTTCTTT	CASSLELGGNAEAFF
few	.	TRBV20-1	TRBJ2-7	TGCAGTGCTCGTCCGGGACCCGGGGCCCGCGAGCAGTACTTC	CSARPGPGAREQYF